This TCR beta chain was documented in a study of CD8+CD57+ T cells in acquired aplastic anemia. Genomic DNA served as template for TCR beta VDJ and CDR3 profiling. From the reads, TCRdb called clonotypes with MiXCR, one entry per CDR3 protein. The table lists 150,000 to 200,000 distinct CDR3 sequences, around 48% of them singletons. Germline loops: CDR1 MGHRA, CDR2 YSYEKL. CDR3 length equals 18 residues. Trimming cost V 1 base and J 2 bases; bases outside gene matches: 12. All sequencing subjects had displayed CD8+CD57+ cell expansion on flow cytometry. The rearrangement uses TRBV4-1 and TRBJ1-2; 8 bases agree with TRBD1. This TCR was sampled from a human donor with aplastic anemia. Sequences were obtained from sorted CD4+, CD8+, or CD8+CD57+ T cells (not recorded which) from PBMCs. CDR3 coding DNA: TGCGCCAGCAGCCAAGGACGGGAGGGGACAGGTGCCAACTATGGCTACACCTTC. Protein: CASSQGREGTGANYGYTF.